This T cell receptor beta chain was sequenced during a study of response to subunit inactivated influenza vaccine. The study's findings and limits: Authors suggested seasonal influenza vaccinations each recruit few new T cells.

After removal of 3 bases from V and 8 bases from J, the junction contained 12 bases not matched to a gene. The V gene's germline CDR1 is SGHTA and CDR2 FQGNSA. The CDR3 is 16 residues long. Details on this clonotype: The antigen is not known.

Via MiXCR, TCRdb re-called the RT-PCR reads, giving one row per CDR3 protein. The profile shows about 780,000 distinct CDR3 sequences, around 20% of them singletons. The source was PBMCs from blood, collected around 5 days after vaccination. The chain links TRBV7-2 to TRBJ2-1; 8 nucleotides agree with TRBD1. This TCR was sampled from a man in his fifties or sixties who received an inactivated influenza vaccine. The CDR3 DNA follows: TGTGCCAGCAGCTTTACAGGGGGTGCAGGAGTGCATGAGCAGTTCTTC. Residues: CASSFTGGAGVHEQFF.